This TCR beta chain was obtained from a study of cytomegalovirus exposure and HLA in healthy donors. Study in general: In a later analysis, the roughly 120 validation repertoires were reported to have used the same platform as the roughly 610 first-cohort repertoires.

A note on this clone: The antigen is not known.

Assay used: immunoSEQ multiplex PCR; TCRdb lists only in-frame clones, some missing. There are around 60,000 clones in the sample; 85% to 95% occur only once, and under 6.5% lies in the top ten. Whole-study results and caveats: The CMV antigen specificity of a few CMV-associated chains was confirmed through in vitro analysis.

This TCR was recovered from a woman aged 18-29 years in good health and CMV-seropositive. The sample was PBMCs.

The CDR3 DNA follows: TGCGCCTGTAAATTGGAAGGGACTAGCGGATTTTACGAGCAGTACTTC. Its translation is CACKLEGTSGFYEQYF. The genes are TRBV10-2 and TRBJ2-7; 11 nucleotides agree with TRBD2. From germline, CDR1 is WSHSY and CDR2 SAAADI. The trim removed 11 bases at V and 4 bases at J, leaving 16 bases unmatched. The CDR3 has 16 residues.